The 18 T cell receptor beta chains below come from one sample, sequenced in a study of T cell responses to AZD1222 COVID-19 vaccine. The protocol was immunoSEQ multiplex PCR, while the TCRdb copy is restricted to in-frame clones and leaves out a portion. The table shows roughly 180,000 clones, with under 95% occurring only once. The material sequenced was peripheral blood, taken 28 days after the second AZD1222 dose. All receptors derive from an adult who received the AZD1222 COVID-19 vaccine.

CDR3 DNA: TGTGCCAGCAGCCAAAACAGAGGTTCACCCCTCCACTTT. Translation: CASSQNRGSPLHF. The rearrangement links TRBV3-1 (or the pseudogene TRBV3-2) to TRBJ1-6; D remains ambiguous. The CDR3 spans 13 residues. Trimming cost V 2 bases and J 9 bases, with 8 bases left between them. Per germline, CDR1 LGHDT and CDR2 YNNKEL (reference sequence).

The V call is TRBV15, the J call TRBJ2-1; either TRBD1 or TRBD2 may supply D (5 bases each). Per the germline V gene, CDR1 is LNHNV and CDR2 is YYDKDF (reference sequence). The CDR3 loop spans 15 amino acids. The V end lost 0 bases, the J end lost 4 bases, and 10 bases lay between the germline ends. The CDR3 DNA is TGTGCCACCAGCAGAGAGCCCAGGGAGTACAATGAGCAGTTCTTC. It yields the protein CATSREPREYNEQFF.

The gene calls are TRBV30 and TRBJ2-1; tentative D call: TRBD1 (6 bases). The V gene's germline CDR1 is GTSNPN and CDR2 SVGIG (reference sequence). CDR3 length: 13 amino acids. Trimming shortened V by 4 bases and J by 6 bases, and 13 bases separated the two germline ends. The CDR3 loop reads CAWTQGLRNEQFF. The CDR3 coding sequence is TGTGCCTGGACCCAGGGGCTTCGCAATGAGCAGTTCTTC.

The chain couples TRBV9 to TRBJ2-3, with D hard to call. The CDR3 spans 12 residues. Germline values: CDR1 SGDLS, CDR2 YYNGEE. V was cut by 0 bases and J by 5 bases, with 4 bases left in between. CDR3 coding DNA: TGTGCCAGCAGCGTAGGAGGAGATACGCAGTATTTT. It translates to CASSVGGDTQYF.

This clone occurred once. The CDR3 DNA reads TGTGCCAGCAGCCCTGGGGGACAGGGCTATGGCTACACCTTC. This codes for CASSPGGQGYGYTF. The genes are TRBV7-9 and TRBJ1-2; TRBD1 aligns across 9 bases. The trim removed 5 bases at V and 4 bases at J, leaving 5 bases unmatched. The germline V gene has CDR1 SEHNR and CDR2 FQNEAQ (reference sequence). The CDR3 runs 14 residues.

The gene calls are TRBV11-3 and TRBJ2-7; D gene unclear. Germline V gene lookup returns CDR1 SGHNT and CDR2 YENEEA. V lost 2 bases, J lost 7 bases, and 15 bases lay in between. The CDR3 has 14 residues. The CDR3 nucleotides are TGTGCCAGCAGCTTATTATCCCGCCTCGAGGAGCAGTACTTC. The encoded protein is CASSLLSRLEEQYF.

The rearrangement links TRBV5-1 to TRBJ1-6; D gene uncertain. The germline gives CDR1 SGHRS, CDR2 YFSETQ. This CDR3 region has 16 residues. V lost 0 bases to trimming and J lost 0 bases, with 7 bases between them. Written as DNA, the CDR3 is TGCGCCAGCAGCTTGGCTGAGAGCTCCTATAATTCACCCCTCCACTTT. Translating it yields CASSLAESSYNSPLHF.

The V gene is TRBV7-9, the J gene TRBJ1-5; TRBD1 aligns across 10 bases. The J segment lost 4 bases and the V segment lost 3 bases, leaving 6 bases of the junction unmatched. Germline CDR1 and CDR2: SEHNR and FQNEAQ (reference sequence). The CDR3 is 16 amino acids. The CDR3, as DNA: TGTGCCAGCAGCTTCGATCCGGGACAGGGGAATCAGCCCCAGCATTTT. It specifies CASSFDPGQGNQPQHF.

Regarding this clone: Other nucleotide sequences in the sample specify the same CDR3. The rearrangement joins TRBV6-5 to TRBJ1-4; no clear D. The CDR3 is 13 residues long. V was cut by 9 bases and J by 0 bases, with 8 bases left in between. Germline CDR1 MNHEY, CDR2 SVGAGI. The CDR3 region has the DNA TGTGCCAGTCGGGTGGCAACTAATGAAAAACTGTTTTTT. Translated, it gives CASRVATNEKLFF.

This clone was seen once. The chain joins TRBV7-9 to TRBJ1-2; D gene unclear. V lost 5 bases and J 8 bases, leaving 12 bases between the germline ends. This CDR3 spans 12 amino acids. CDR1 SEHNR and CDR2 FQNEAQ come from the germline V gene (reference sequence). This CDR3 is CASSLNKGGYTF. CDR3 in DNA: TGTGCCAGCAGCCTCAACAAAGGAGGCTACACCTTC.

The genes are TRBV7-9 and TRBJ1-4; TRBD1 matches at 9 bases. There are 14 residues in the CDR3. V lost 5 bases, J lost 8 bases, and 6 bases stayed unmatched. Germline CDR1 SEHNR, CDR2 FQNEAQ (reference sequence). In DNA form, the CDR3 reads TGTGCCAGCAGCCAGGGACAGGGAAGAGAAAAACTGTTTTTT. As protein: CASSQGQGREKLFF.

V is TRBV12-3 or TRBV12-4 and J is TRBJ1-6; perhaps TRBD1 as D (5 bases). V gave up 6 bases and J gave up 7 bases, with 10 bases separating them. CDR3 length: 13 residues. Here the CDR3 reads CASRRQGNSPLHF. CDR3 bases: TGTGCCAGCAGGCGGCAGGGCAATTCACCCCTCCACTTT.

V is TRBV15 and J is TRBJ1-5, with TRBD1 matching 9 bases. Germline V gives CDR1 LNHNV, CDR2 YYDKDF (reference sequence). The CDR3 sequence is 18 residues long. Germline trimming cut 4 bases from V and 0 bases from J; bases unmatched to any gene: 10. Here the CDR3 DNA reads TGTGCCACCAGCACCCGGACAGGGGATGGGATTAGCAATCAGCCCCAGCATTTT. Translation gives CATSTRTGDGISNQPQHF.

V and J are TRBV28 and TRBJ2-7; 10 positions agree with TRBD2. Germline V gene sequence: CDR1 MDHEN, CDR2 SYDVKM. The CDR3 length is 17 residues. Trimming cost V 4 bases and J 5 bases; bases outside gene matches: 14. The CDR3 DNA sequence: TGTGCCAGCAGTTCTTCACTGTTAGCGGGGGGCTGGGACGAGCAGTACTTC. Its translation: CASSSSLLAGGWDEQYF.

The CDR3 spells CASSPRTDSSFYGYTF. In DNA form, the CDR3 reads TGTGCCAGCTCACCACGGACAGACTCGAGTTTTTATGGCTACACCTTC. V and J are TRBV18 and TRBJ1-2; perhaps TRBD1 as D (6 bases). Deletions cut 1 base from V and 5 bases from J, with 17 bases between. The CDR3 length is 16 residues. Germline assignment: CDR1 KGHSH and CDR2 LQKENI.

This clone appeared once. The chain joins TRBV11-3 to TRBJ2-2; unclear D gene. This CDR3 has 14 amino acids. Germline V CDR1 and CDR2: SGHNT, YENEEA. V was trimmed by 3 bases and J by 7 bases, leaving 12 bases between them. The CDR3 DNA reads as TGTGCCAGCAGCTTGACCTCACCCCTCGGGGAGCTGTTTTTT. Its translation is CASSLTSPLGELFF.

V gene TRBV3-1 (or the pseudogene TRBV3-2) combines with J gene TRBJ2-2; the D gene is possibly TRBD2 (5 bases). The CDR3 has 16 amino acids. V lost 4 bases, J lost 5 bases, and 17 bases lay in between. Germline CDR1 LGHDT, CDR2 YNNKEL (reference sequence). CDR3: CASSRFEGSGTGELFF. CDR3 nucleotides: TGTGCCAGCAGCCGGTTCGAGGGCTCGGGGACCGGGGAGCTGTTTTTT.

The V and J genes are TRBV10-3 and TRBJ2-6; 9 nucleotides match TRBD1. The V gene end was trimmed by 10 bases and the J gene end by 2 bases; junction bases not matched to a gene: 12. From germline, CDR1 is ENHRY and CDR2 SYGVKD. This CDR3 is built from 17 residues. The CDR3 protein is CATQPGQGKPGANVLTF. The DNA of the CDR3 is TGTGCCACTCAACCGGGACAGGGAAAGCCTGGGGCCAACGTCCTGACTTTC.